These 15 T cell receptor beta chains share one sample of origin, sequenced in a study of blood T cell repertoires in COVID-19. Clones were sequenced by immunoSEQ multiplex PCR, and TCRdb holds only the in-frame ones, with some missing. Of 50,000 to 65,000 clones listed, roughly nine tenths are singletons. Sequenced: peripheral blood. Receptors were obtained from a woman over 75 with COVID-19, enrolled during active disease.

The rearrangement links TRBV15 to TRBJ1-2, with TRBD1 matching 8 bases. Losses at the gene ends were 0 bases for V and 8 bases for J; bases not matched to a gene: 8. Germline CDR1 reads LNHNV; CDR2 reads YYDKDF (reference sequence). The length of the CDR3 is 15 residues. The CDR3, as DNA: TGTGCCACCAGCAGAGAAAGGACAGGGCTGGGCGGCTACACCTTC. Translated: CATSRERTGLGGYTF.

The table lists this clone with a few counts. This chain uses TRBV2 with TRBJ1-5, with TRBD1 matching over 8 bases. Germline V CDR1 and CDR2: SNHLY, FYNNEI. Unmatched junction bases numbered 9, after V lost 7 bases and J lost 4 bases. The CDR3 is made up of 15 amino acids. CDR3 bases: TGTGCCAGCACACGCGGACAGGGAGGAAATCAGCCCCAGCATTTT. It yields the protein CASTRGQGGNQPQHF.

This sequence joins TRBV27 and TRBJ1-3, with TRBD1 identical over 9 bases. Trimming took 4 bases from V and 4 from J; bases not matched to a gene: 8. Germline V gene data show CDR1 as MNHEY and CDR2 as SMNVEV (reference sequence). The CDR3 is made up of 16 amino acids. The CDR3 nucleotides are TGTGCCAGCAGTTCCTCGGACAGGGGAAAGGGAAACACCATATATTTT. Translating it yields CASSSSDRGKGNTIYF.

This clone is a singleton in its sample. The chain combines TRBV5-4 with TRBJ2-5, with TRBD1 matching 8 bases. V lost 4 bases to trimming and J lost 4 bases; unmatched junction nucleotides: 9. CDR3 length: 15 amino acids. Looked up from germline, CDR1 is SGHNT and CDR2 is YYREEE (reference sequence). The CDR3 nucleotides read TGTGCCAGCAGCCTCCGACAGGGGACGGGAGAGACCCAGTACTTC. It yields the protein CASSLRQGTGETQYF.

The CDR3 region is CASSRPTGALLNTGELFF. DNA of the CDR3: TGTGCCAGCAGCCGCCCCACAGGAGCCCTGTTGAACACCGGGGAGCTGTTTTTT. The chain employs TRBV11-2 and TRBJ2-2; tentatively, D is TRBD1 (5 bases). The CDR3 is made up of 18 amino acids. V was pared by 5 bases and J by 1 base, with 20 bases between. Germline V gene lookup returns CDR1 SGHAT and CDR2 FQNNGV.

The table lists this clone with a count of one. The V and J genes are TRBV3-1 (or the pseudogene TRBV3-2) and TRBJ2-3, with TRBD2 matching 7 bases. The CDR3 totals 16 residues. V trimming: 4 bases; J trimming: 5 bases; junction bases outside the gene matches: 12. Germline V gene data show CDR1 as LGHDT and CDR2 as YNNKEL (reference sequence). The CDR3 protein is CASSPHQRGGRDTQYF. The CDR3 DNA follows: TGTGCCAGCAGCCCCCACCAGCGGGGTGGGAGAGATACGCAGTATTTT.

The J gene is TRBJ2-2, the V gene TRBV7-3; 7 positions agree with TRBD2. The CDR3 extends over 15 amino acids. Germline CDR1 reads SGHTA; CDR2 reads FQGTGA. With 5 bases clipped from V and 0 bases from J, the junction kept 3 bases outside the gene matches. The CDR3 loop is CASSRDYSNTGELFF. The CDR3 nucleotides are TGTGCCAGCAGCCGGGACTATTCGAACACCGGGGAGCTGTTTTTT.

This chain links TRBV7-6 with TRBJ2-7; D not certain. The CDR3 contains 14 residues. CDR1 SGHVS and CDR2 FNYEAQ come from the germline V gene. V lost 2 bases, J lost 0 bases, and 8 bases lay in between. CDR3 in DNA: TGTGCCAGCAGCTTACGTACAGACTCCTACGAGCAGTACTTC. As protein: CASSLRTDSYEQYF.

This chain connects TRBV10-3 to TRBJ2-5; 8 bases fit TRBD1. V dropped 10 bases and J dropped 5; count of bases not matched to a gene: 9. The CDR3 extends over 13 amino acids. Germline CDR1 is ENHRY and CDR2 is SYGVKD. The CDR3 here is CATAAGGQETQYF. The CDR3 DNA reads TGTGCCACTGCTGCAGGGGGCCAGGAGACCCAGTACTTC.

This chain connects TRBV5-1 to TRBJ1-1; tentative D call: TRBD1 (5 bases). Trimming took off 5 bases at V and 3 bases at J, with 14 bases between the two ends. The length of the CDR3 is 14 residues. Per the germline V gene, CDR1 is SGHRS and CDR2 is YFSETQ. The CDR3 sequence: CASSDQGFDTEAFF. CDR3 in DNA: TGCGCCAGCAGTGATCAGGGCTTTGACACTGAAGCTTTCTTT.

This clone was detected only once. This chain joins TRBV10-3 and TRBJ2-5, with TRBD2 matching 7 bases. This CDR3 region has 15 residues. V was clipped by 2 bases and J by 5 bases; unmatched bases: 8. From germline, CDR1 is ENHRY and CDR2 SYGVKD. The CDR3 loop reads CAISENGLEHETQYF. The CDR3 region has the DNA TGTGCCATCAGTGAGAATGGACTAGAGCATGAGACCCAGTACTTC.

The chain has TRBV5-1 and TRBJ1-2; D unresolved. Trimming shortened V by 2 bases and J by 6 bases, and 8 bases separated the two germline ends. This CDR3 spans 12 amino acids. Per germline, CDR1 SGHRS and CDR2 YFSETQ. This CDR3 is CASSFSGNGYTF. CDR3 in DNA: TGCGCCAGCAGCTTTAGCGGGAATGGCTACACCTTC.

The chain recombines TRBV15 with TRBJ1-5, with D possibly being TRBD1 (5 bases). CDR3 length equals 15 residues. Germline V CDR1 and CDR2: LNHNV, YYDKDF (reference sequence). V dropped 3 bases and J dropped 6 bases, with 15 bases sitting between them. The CDR3 region is CATSRISGGTQPQHF. CDR3 nucleotide sequence: TGTGCCACCAGCAGGATCTCTGGGGGGACTCAGCCCCAGCATTTT.

The chain has TRBV30 and TRBJ1-4; 9 bases map to TRBD1. Losses at the gene ends were 4 bases for V and 5 bases for J; bases not matched to a gene: 8. CDR1 and CDR2 from the germline V gene are GTSNPN and SVGIG (reference sequence). This CDR3 is 15 amino acids long. CDR3 nucleotide sequence: TGTGCCTGGATCCCTCCGGACAGGGGCAATGAAAAACTGTTTTTT. Its translation: CAWIPPDRGNEKLFF.

The rearrangement uses TRBV3-1 (or the pseudogene TRBV3-2) and TRBJ1-1, with 8 nucleotides matching TRBD1. This CDR3 has 14 residues. The junction had 6 bases not matched to a gene; V was cut back by 2 bases and J by 7 bases. Germline-derived CDR1 and CDR2 are LGHDT and YNNKEL (reference sequence). CDR3 in DNA: TGTGCCAGCAGCCAAAGTCCAGGGGGCTTTGAAGCTTTCTTT. It translates to CASSQSPGGFEAFF.